Following are 12 T cell receptor beta chains from one sample sequenced in a study of siplizumab effects on memory and regulatory T cells (dated by TCRdb to between 2018 and 2020). Libraries were prepared through the immunoSEQ multiplex PCR assay. This immuneACCESS table, as held by TCRdb, lists in-frame sequences with V and J called but not all clones. Of the missing ones, under half trace to an unresolved V gene in checked studies; the others have no known cause. This sample comprises 90,000 to 120,000 clones, around 92% of them detected only once. 0.73% of the sample goes to the ten largest clones. Source material: Tregs sorted from blood. The receptors were sampled from a human donor in good health.

This chain uses TRBV4-1 with TRBJ2-7; 7 nucleotides match TRBD1. The CDR3 loop spans 17 amino acids. Germline V gene sequence: CDR1 MGHRA, CDR2 YSYEKL. The V and J ends lost 0 bases and 0 bases, in that order; junction bases with no gene match: 8. CDR3 loop: CASSQDPTGFFSYEQYF. In nucleotides, the CDR3 is TGCGCCAGCAGCCAAGATCCGACAGGGTTTTTCTCCTACGAGCAGTACTTC.

The gene calls are TRBV11-3 and TRBJ2-3, with TRBD2 matching 8 bases. Germline lookup yields CDR1 SGHNT and CDR2 YENEEA. The CDR3 loop spans 14 amino acids. J gave up 4 bases and V 5 bases, and 5 bases lay outside the gene matches. CDR3 nucleotide sequence: TGTGCCAGCAGCCCAGCGGGAGTGTCAGATACGCAGTATTTT. This codes for CASSPAGVSDTQYF.

The genes are TRBV5-1 and TRBJ2-7; D unclear. The CDR3 has 12 amino acids. V gave up 4 bases and J gave up 3 bases, with 8 bases separating them. Per germline, CDR1 SGHRS and CDR2 YFSETQ. Here the CDR3 reads CASSQEFYEQYF. CDR3 nucleotide sequence: TGCGCCAGCAGCCAAGAATTCTACGAGCAGTACTTC.

This clone appeared once. This CDR3 reads CASSLQGAETQYF. In nucleotides, the CDR3 is TGTGCCAGCAGCTTACAGGGGGCAGAGACCCAGTACTTC. The V call is TRBV11-1, the J call TRBJ2-5; 8 bases agree with TRBD1. Germline-derived CDR1 and CDR2 are SGHAT and FQDESV (reference sequence). This CDR3 region has 13 residues. V shed 2 bases and J 4 bases; nucleotides not matched to a gene: 0.

This sequence joins TRBV12-5 and TRBJ1-1, with D perhaps TRBD1 (6 bases). Germline-derived CDR1 and CDR2 are LGHNT and FRNRAP. CDR3 length: 17 amino acids. Trimming removed 1 base from V and 1 base from J, with 16 bases in between. CDR3 amino acids: CASGLGPKTGGNTEAFF. CDR3 DNA: TGTGCTAGTGGTTTGGGACCCAAGACAGGCGGGAACACTGAAGCTTTCTTT.

V usage is TRBV20-1 and J usage is TRBJ2-3; D possibly corresponds to TRBD1 (5 bases). Trimming left V 1 base short and J 6 bases short, with 5 bases between. The CDR3 is 11 amino acids. The germline V gene encodes CDR1 DFQATT and CDR2 SNEGSKA (reference sequence). The chain's CDR3 is CSARGQDTQYF. Written as DNA, the CDR3 is TGCAGTGCTAGAGGACAGGATACGCAGTATTTT.

This rearrangement joins TRBV10-3 to TRBJ2-1; 10 bases fit TRBD2. After removal of 3 bases from V and 6 bases from J, the junction contained 11 bases not matched to a gene. This CDR3 has 17 amino acids. Per the germline V gene, CDR1 is ENHRY and CDR2 is SYGVKD. CDR3 DNA sequence: TGTGCCATCAGTGACCAAAAGAGCGGGAGGGCCGGCAATGAGCAGTTCTTC. This translates into CAISDQKSGRAGNEQFF.

This chain uses TRBV5-6 with TRBJ2-5, with TRBD1 matching over 7 bases. Per the germline V gene, CDR1 is SGHDT and CDR2 is YYEEEE. The CDR3 loop spans 12 amino acids. Unmatched junction bases numbered 6, after V lost 9 bases and J lost 4 bases. The CDR3: CATHRQGETQYF. The CDR3 coding sequence is TGTGCCACCCATCGACAGGGAGAGACCCAGTACTTC.

V and J are TRBV5-1 and TRBJ2-3; no firm D call. This CDR3 comprises 13 residues. The V and J ends lost 0 bases and 1 base respectively, with 3 bases between them. Germline V lookup: CDR1 SGHRS, CDR2 YFSETQ. CDR3 region: CASSLEGTDTQYF. The CDR3 coding sequence is TGCGCCAGCAGCTTGGAGGGCACAGATACGCAGTATTTT.

In its sample, this clone was seen once. The chain combines TRBV2 with TRBJ2-3; D ambiguous. CDR3 length: 13 amino acids. CDR1 and CDR2 from the germline V gene are SNHLY and FYNNEI. V lost 4 bases and J 0 bases, leaving 5 bases between the germline ends. CDR3 amino acids: CASSVTSTDTQYF. In nucleotides, the CDR3 is TGTGCCAGCAGTGTTACGAGCACAGATACGCAGTATTTT.

This chain joins TRBV5-4 and TRBJ1-2; tentatively, D is TRBD1 (6 bases). The length of the CDR3 is 18 residues. From germline, CDR1 is SGHNT and CDR2 YYREEE (reference sequence). Trimming took 0 bases from V and 6 from J, leaving 24 bases between them. In nucleotides, the CDR3 is TGTGCCAGCAGCTTGGCACAGGGAGGGCGCGGGGCGGAGAATGGCTACACCTTC. Amino acid sequence: CASSLAQGGRGAENGYTF.

A word on this clone: The conserved phenylalanine or tryptophan is not found at the CDR3 terminus, so this likely reflects a read error. The DNA is left out, because the CDR3 cannot be placed on it with certainty; the CDR3 is given as TCRdb lists it. V is TRBV9 and J is TRBJ2-3; TRBD1 is the table's D call and was not checked against the DNA. The CDR3 spans 11 residues, counting both ends. CDR1 is SGDLS and CDR2 is YYNGEE in the germline V gene. This CDR3 reads CASSVDDRGQV.